This entry lists 14 T cell receptor beta chains sequenced from one sample in a study of identical twins. TCRdb reanalysed the 5' RACE reads using MiXCR and keeps one entry per CDR3 protein. The sample lists about 470,000 distinct CDR3 sequences, approximately 24% occurring once. The sample also formed part of further work on T cells expressing NK-cell markers.

Sequenced sample: CD4+ T cells sorted from blood. The receptors were gathered from a woman between 18 and 30 years old in good health.

The genes are TRBV7-2 and TRBJ2-7; tentative D call: TRBD2 (6 bases). Germline V gene sequence: CDR1 SGHTA, CDR2 FQGNSA. V was shortened by 5 bases and J by 3 bases, with 11 bases between the two germline ends. The CDR3 is 13 residues long. CDR3 protein: CASSTAGGYEQYF. The CDR3 nucleotides read TGTGCCAGCAGCACTGCCGGGGGCTACGAGCAGTACTTC.

This clonotype was found a few times. This chain uses TRBV5-1 with TRBJ2-1, with 8 bases lining up with TRBD1. Germline V CDR1 and CDR2: SGHRS, YFSETQ. Trimming took 5 bases from V and 6 from J; bases not matched to a gene: 7. The CDR3 consists of 14 residues. The CDR3 nucleotides read TGCGCCAGCAGATTCCTCACAGGGGGCAATGAGCAGTTCTTC. It translates to CASRFLTGGNEQFF.

This clonotype was counted only a few times. The V gene is TRBV5-1, the J gene TRBJ2-3, with D perhaps TRBD2 (5 bases). The CDR3 runs to 16 residues. CDR1 SGHRS and CDR2 YFSETQ come from the germline V gene. V lost 2 bases and J lost 1, with 14 bases in between. The CDR3 reads CASSFEGYHGTDTQYF. The DNA for the CDR3 is TGCGCCAGCAGCTTCGAGGGCTATCACGGCACAGATACGCAGTATTTT.

Many counts were recorded for this clonotype. The chain carries TRBV29-1 and TRBJ2-7; TRBD2 is a possible D gene (5 bases). CDR1 is SQVTM, CDR2 ANQGSEA, per germline. The CDR3 extends over 13 amino acids. Trimming shortened V by 1 base and J by 4 bases, and 11 bases separated the two germline ends. This chain's CDR3 is CSVEGDRDYEQYF. CDR3 nucleotides: TGCAGCGTTGAAGGCGACCGGGATTACGAGCAGTACTTC.

The V gene is TRBV5-1, the J gene TRBJ2-7; D unresolved. CDR1 SGHRS and CDR2 YFSETQ come from the germline V gene. V lost 2 bases and J 1 base, leaving 7 bases between the germline ends. This CDR3 comprises 13 residues. CDR3 in DNA: TGCGCCAGCAGCTTCATGGGATCCTACGAGCAGTACTTC. Amino acids: CASSFMGSYEQYF.

The table lists this clonotype with a few counts. The chain links TRBV5-1 to TRBJ2-7; TRBD2 aligns across 7 bases. This CDR3 comprises 14 residues. V was pared by 3 bases and J by 7 bases, with 10 bases of the junction left unmatched. Per germline, CDR1 SGHRS and CDR2 YFSETQ. DNA for the CDR3: TGCGCCAGCAGCTCAACGGGAGGAGCGGCAGAGCAGTACTTC. It translates to CASSSTGGAAEQYF.

The rearrangement uses TRBV20-1 and TRBJ2-1, with TRBD2 identical over 10 bases. The V gene end was trimmed by 0 bases and the J gene end by 8 bases; junction bases not matched to a gene: 10. This CDR3 contains 16 residues. Per the germline V gene, CDR1 is DFQATT and CDR2 is SNEGSKA (reference sequence). The CDR3 here is CSARDRTSGARDEQFF. In DNA form, the CDR3 reads TGCAGTGCTAGAGATCGCACTAGCGGGGCTAGGGATGAGCAGTTCTTC.

The CDR3 region has the DNA TGTGCCAGCAGTCCCCTAATCTTCGGGGTCGACTACGAGCAGTACTTC. Residues: CASSPLIFGVDYEQYF. The J gene is TRBJ2-7, the V gene TRBV27; maybe TRBD2 (5 bases). The CDR3 has 16 residues. The ends were cut back, 5 bases at V and 3 bases at J, with 20 bases in the middle. Germline CDR1 MNHEY, CDR2 SMNVEV (reference sequence).

This clonotype was picked up a small number of times. The chain has TRBV12-3 or TRBV12-4 and TRBJ2-7; TRBD1 aligns across 7 bases. Trimming took 6 bases from V and 9 from J; bases not matched to a gene: 8. The CDR3 loop spans 12 amino acids. This CDR3 is CASSDDRAGQYF. CDR3 nucleotides: TGTGCCAGCAGCGATGACAGGGCCGGGCAGTACTTC.

V is TRBV29-1 and J is TRBJ2-7; 11 nucleotides match TRBD1. V dropped 7 bases and J dropped 3; count of bases not matched to a gene: 20. This CDR3 spans 18 amino acids. The germline V gene encodes CDR1 SQVTM and CDR2 ANQGSEA. As DNA, the CDR3 is TGCAGCGATACACCGGGACAGGGGGTTTTTCAGGCGAACTACGAGCAGTACTTC. Its protein is CSDTPGQGVFQANYEQYF.

The CDR3 nucleotides are TGCGCCAGCAGCTTGGATATGGTGAACACTGAAGCTTTCTTT. Translation gives CASSLDMVNTEAFF. The V call is TRBV5-1, the J call TRBJ1-1; D unresolved. CDR1 is SGHRS, CDR2 YFSETQ, per germline. The V end lost 0 bases, the J end lost 0 bases, and 6 bases lay between the germline ends. CDR3 length equals 14 residues.

There are a few counts of this clonotype. The chain is built from TRBV20-1 and TRBJ1-6, with TRBD1 as a possible D gene (6 bases). V gave up 3 bases and J gave up 8 bases, with 17 bases separating them. The germline V gene encodes CDR1 DFQATT and CDR2 SNEGSKA (reference sequence). CDR3 length equals 15 residues. The CDR3 reads CSASLQGDWDSPLHF. CDR3 sequence (DNA): TGCAGTGCTAGCTTACAGGGAGATTGGGATTCACCCCTCCACTTT.

This clonotype was recorded a few times. This chain uses TRBV6-2 or TRBV6-3 with TRBJ2-2, with D possibly matching TRBD2 (6 bases). The CDR3 loop spans 16 amino acids. Trimming stripped 8 bases from V and 4 bases from J, with 20 bases between. Germline V gives CDR1 MNHEY, CDR2 SVGEGT. In DNA form, the CDR3 reads TGTGCCAGCCGGGGTAGCGGCTCGGGCCTCACCGGGGAGCTGTTTTTT. Translating gives CASRGSGSGLTGELFF.

The chain employs TRBV9 and TRBJ2-3, with D unclear. Trimming left V 0 bases short and J 4 bases short, with 12 bases between. Germline CDR1 reads SGDLS; CDR2 reads YYNGEE. This CDR3 is 15 amino acids long. DNA of the CDR3: TGTGCCAGCAGCGTAGACCCAACGAGCGCAGATACGCAGTATTTT. Encoded protein: CASSVDPTSADTQYF.